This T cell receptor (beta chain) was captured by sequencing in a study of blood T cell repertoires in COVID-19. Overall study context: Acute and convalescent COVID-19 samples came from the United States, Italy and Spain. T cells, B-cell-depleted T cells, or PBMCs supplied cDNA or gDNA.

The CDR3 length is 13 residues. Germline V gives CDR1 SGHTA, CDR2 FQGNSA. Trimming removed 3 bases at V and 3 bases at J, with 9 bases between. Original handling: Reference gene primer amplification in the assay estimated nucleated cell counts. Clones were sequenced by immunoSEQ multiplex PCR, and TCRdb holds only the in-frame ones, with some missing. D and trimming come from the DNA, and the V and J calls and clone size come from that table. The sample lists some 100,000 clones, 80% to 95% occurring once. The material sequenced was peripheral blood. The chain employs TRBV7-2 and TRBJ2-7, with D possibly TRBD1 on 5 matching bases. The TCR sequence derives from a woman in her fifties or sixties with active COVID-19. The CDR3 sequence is CASSLGRVYEQYF. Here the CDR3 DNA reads TGTGCCAGCAGCTTGGGCAGGGTCTACGAGCAGTACTTC.